This T cell receptor (beta chain) was sequenced during a study of shared clonotypes between healthy human individuals (dated by TCRdb to the early 2020s). In the study overall: The cohort included a few men and two women between 18 and 49 years of age. For each donor, CD4 naive and CD4 memory were each given three plates, CD8 naive was given two plates, and CD8 memory was given one plate. To estimate repertoire size and how much clonotype sharing occurs between individuals, the study deeply sequenced the blood TCR repertoires of 4 to 6 healthy adults. To increase sequencing depth and limit assay-specific biases, different laboratories used diverse techniques to prepare libraries and sequence TCR repertoires. Per donor, leukapheresis produced somewhere between about 0.94 and 9 billion PBMCs.

Overall results and qualifications from the work: Clonotypes shared by all four sorted-subset donors showed higher generation probabilities than non-shared clonotypes. Across a few donors, approximately 5% of naive CD4, around 3.5% of naive CD8, approximately 2.5% of memory CD4, and under 0.45% of memory CD8 clonotypes were shared. Sampling was limited to blood, and TCR repertoires in tissue likely differ from TCR repertoires in blood. Naive subsets generally had larger estimated clonotype richness than memory subsets did. Incomplete sequencing was indicated by rarefaction of sorted-subset datasets, despite the large sequencing depth. Pairwise subsampling led to the expectation that sequencing depth would affect the degree of clonotype sharing among donors. Because the study included a small number of donors, the genetic and exposure-history diversity represented was limited.

The junction shows trimming of 3 bases on V and 6 bases on J, and the gene matches do not reach 5 bases of it. Measured from the cysteine to the phenylalanine, the CDR3 is 14 residues long. Only CDR3 DNA is held: 42 bases, read in frame from base 1. Based on the germline V gene (reference sequence), the CDR1 and CDR2 sequences are SEHNR and FQNEAQ. Using the deep immunoSEQ assay, multiplex PCR amplified TCR CDR3 regions from genomic DNA. Genomic DNA extracted from each cell subset was distributed evenly over all wells of several immunoSEQ 96-well plates, and each plate served as one replicate. For sorted subsets, around 200 ng genomic DNA, equal to tens of thousands of T cell genomes, was loaded into each replicate PCR. The purified libraries were quantified using a Qubit 3.0 fluorometer, sized with a Bioanalyzer 2100, and then quantified again using the KAPA Library Quantification kit. A separate single-read 150-cycle Illumina NextSeq 550 flow cell was used to sequence each immunoSEQ 96-well plate. As for the authors' bioinformatics: The immunoSEQ output contained only junctional sequences without quality scores, so filtering could not match that applied to full-length reads. Sequences were annotated with PyIR, a Python wrapper for IgBLAST v1.9, using IMGT germline references to assign V/J genes and CDR3. Reads with weak V/J assignments (E-value above 1e-6), missing CDR3, stop codons, out-of-frame junctions, or ambiguous translated residues were removed. V3J clonotypes were defined by identical inferred V gene, J gene, and CDR3 amino acid sequence. Percentage overlap between repertoires was computed as shared unique clonotypes divided by the size of the smaller repertoire. Richness of each repertoire was evaluated using RTK rarefaction, the Chao1 estimator, and Recon v2.1 estimates of unobserved clonotypes. Generation probabilities for all TCRbeta clonotypes obtained by the gDNA method from a handful of donors were computed using OLGA. Drawn from immuneACCESS, this table holds only the in-frame rearrangements with V and J called that TCRdb kept. Clones are partly lost; checked studies trace under half to an unresolved V gene and leave the rest unexplained. D and trimming come from the DNA, and the V and J calls and clone size come from that table. This sample lists about 2 million clones; 90% to 95% were detected once. The ten largest account for more than 0.1% of the sample.

The donors were healthy, HIV-negative adults who had no recently reported acute infections or vaccinations. All donors were Caucasian adults living in Nashville, Tennessee, USA. CD4+ T cells were enriched by magnetic negative selection, after which naive cells were positively selected on CD45RA and the negative fraction was taken as the memory subset. Blood was obtained by leukapheresis, after which PBMCs were separated by Ficoll-Histopaque density gradient centrifugation and cryopreserved in liquid nitrogen vapor phase. Purity and quantity of every magnetically sorted T cell population were checked by analytical flow cytometry. Genomic DNA was isolated from each sorted fraction and quantified by UV absorbance on a Nanodrop 2000c. In regard to this clone: Its antigen target is currently unknown. No qualities accompany the bases; no much larger clone lies one base away.

The clonotype was recovered from a man in his late teens or twenties in good health. The chain links TRBV7-9 with TRBJ1-2, with TRBD1 matching 9 junction bases. Sequenced sample: naive CD4+ T cells sorted from blood. Sample cell subset or site, as interpreted from the label and publication: CD45RA+ positively selected. The DNA sequence is given as TGTGCCAGCAGCTTGCCTGACAGGGGGGATGGCTACACCTTC. This codes for CASSLPDRGDGYTF. The reference TRBV7-9 and TRBJ1-2 proteins fill in what lies around the CDR3, so the full variable domain reads DTGVSQNPRHKITKRGQNVTFRCDPISEHNRLYWYRQTLGQGPEFLTYFQNEAQLEKSRLLSDRFSAERPKGSFSTLEIQRTEQGDSAMYLCASSLPDRGDGYTFGSGTRLTVV.